These 4 T cell receptor beta chains came from one sample sequenced in a study of cytomegalovirus exposure and HLA in healthy donors. Vbeta (60) and Jbeta (13) primers were used in the PCR. The table came from immunoSEQ multiplex PCR; TCRdb's copy has only in-frame clones and leaves some out. The sample lists more than 80,000 clones, more than 60% occurring once. Sequenced sample: PBMCs. Receptor source: a human donor in good health.

In this sample, this clone turned up once. The chain employs TRBV7-2 and TRBJ2-5, with 9 bases matching TRBD2. With V trimmed by 1 base and J by 2 bases, 8 bases remained unmatched. Germline CDR1 reads SGHTA; CDR2 reads FQGNSA. There are 17 residues in the CDR3. Here the CDR3 DNA reads TGTGCCAGCAGCTTAGGCCTAGCGGGAAGCCGACAAGAGACCCAGTACTTC. It translates to CASSLGLAGSRQETQYF.

The V call is TRBV6-5, the J call TRBJ2-1; a weak D match, TRBD1 (6 bases). Trimming took off 5 bases at V and 4 bases at J, with 9 bases between the two ends. The CDR3 runs to 13 residues. Germline V gives CDR1 MNHEY, CDR2 SVGAGI. DNA of the CDR3: TGTGCCAGCAGTCGTCAGGGGTACAATGAGCAGTTCTTC. Its translation: CASSRQGYNEQFF.

The gene calls are TRBV9 and TRBJ2-5, with 9 bases that match TRBD1. V was pared by 4 bases and J by 5 bases, with 9 bases of the junction left unmatched. Germline CDR1 is SGDLS and CDR2 is YYNGEE. This CDR3 is 15 amino acids long. CDR3 loop: CASSSGTGRSETQYF. In DNA form, the CDR3 reads TGTGCCAGCAGCTCCGGGACAGGGAGGTCGGAGACCCAGTACTTC.

This clone was detected only once. V and J are TRBV18 and TRBJ2-5, with no clear D. This CDR3 comprises 13 residues. V gave up 6 bases and J gave up 5 bases, with 13 bases separating them. Germline V CDR1 and CDR2: KGHSH, LQKENI. CDR3 in DNA: TGTGCCAGCTCGCTTGCGTCCTTCGAGACCCAGTACTTC. Amino acids: CASSLASFETQYF.